The rows below give T cell receptor beta chains drawn from one sample of a study of blood T cell repertoires in COVID-19. Sequencing used immunoSEQ multiplex PCR; TCRdb keeps in-frame clones, though not all of them. The sample lists over 150,000 clones; approximately 80% were seen once. Sequenced material: peripheral blood. These receptors all come from a human donor in a cohort sampled during active COVID-19. Both conserved end residues are part of each CDR3. The order of the fields is clone size, D gene, J gene, V gene, CDR3 DNA, CDR3 protein. The D gene is left open where the match is weak. Not all rows give a size; the values are once, few, many and, for expanded clones, a class.

>.|TRBD1|TRBJ1-6|TRBV30
TGTGCCTGGAGTCAAGGACAGGGCGTCAATTCACCCCTCCACTTT
CAWSQGQGVNSPLHF
>.|TRBD1|TRBJ2-7|TRBV29-1
TGCAGCGTGGCGAGACAGGGGGTCGAGCAGTACTTC
CSVARQGVEQYF
>.|TRBD1|TRBJ1-2|TRBV6-5
TGTGCCAGCAGTCTGACAGGGGGCAGTGGCTATGGCTACACCTTC
CASSLTGGSGYGYTF
>.|TRBD1|TRBJ2-7|TRBV7-4
TGTGCCAGCAGCAAGGGGTACCCCGGGACAGCACGTTTTCCCGCTTACGAGCAGTACTTC
CASSKGYPGTARFPAYEQYF
>.|TRBD2|TRBJ2-3|TRBV3-1/TRBV3-2
TGTGCCAGCAGCCAGAGGACTAGCGGGGGGTCCGATACGCAGTATTTT
CASSQRTSGGSDTQYF
>.|.|TRBJ2-1|TRBV6-6
TGTGCCAGCAGTCCCGAACTAGGGCCAGGTAATGAGCAGTTCTTC
CASSPELGPGNEQFF
>.|.|TRBJ1-4|TRBV3-1/TRBV3-2
TGTGCCAGCAGCCATCGGCAGGTTAATGAAAAACTGTTTTTT
CASSHRQVNEKLFF
>.|.|TRBJ1-1|TRBV19
TGTGCCAGTAGTATCAGTATGAACACTGAAGCTTTCTTT
CASSISMNTEAFF
>.|TRBD1|TRBJ2-7|TRBV7-9
TGTGCCAGCAGCTTAGTCGACAGGGCCTCCTACGAGCAGTACTTC
CASSLVDRASYEQYF
>.|TRBD1|TRBJ2-7|TRBV4-1
TGCGCCAGCAGCCAGGGGGCCGGGACAGGGTTTTCCCGGAGGTCTTTC
CASSQGAGTGFSRRSF
>.|TRBD1|TRBJ1-4|TRBV4-1
TGCGCCAGCAGCCAAGATCGGGAGGGGGCGAGGGAAAAACTGTTTTTT
CASSQDREGAREKLFF
>.|.|TRBJ2-5|TRBV5-4
TGTGCCAGCAGCTTGGGGCAGGGCCTCCAAGAGACCCAGTACTTC
CASSLGQGLQETQYF
>.|.|TRBJ2-5|TRBV7-9
TGTGCCAGCAGCCCGGCCGGCACAGGGATTAAAGAGACCCAGTACTTC
CASSPAGTGIKETQYF
>.|TRBD1|TRBJ1-1|TRBV3-1/TRBV3-2
TGTGCCAGCAGCCAAGATCATACAGGGGCTGAAGCTTTCTTT
CASSQDHTGAEAFF
>few|.|TRBJ1-6|TRBV5-1
TGCGCCAGCAGCTTGGGGGGCCGGCCATGGGGTTCACCCCTCCACTTT
CASSLGGRPWGSPLHF
>.|.|TRBJ1-2|TRBV7-9
TGTGCCAGCAGCTTAGTCCACAACGAACCTAACTATGGCTACACCTTC
CASSLVHNEPNYGYTF
>few|.|TRBJ1-2|TRBV6-5
TGTGCCAGCAGTTACTCGTTCCGGGACAAGGGAGGCTACACCTTC
CASSYSFRDKGGYTF
>.|.|TRBJ1-4|TRBV13
TGTGCCAGTGGCAAGGGAGGGGGATGGGAAAAACTGTTTTTT
CASGKGGGWEKLFF
>.|TRBD1|TRBJ1-1|TRBV5-1
TGCGCCAGCACCGGGACAGGCGCTATAGGATCTGAAGCTTTCTTT
CASTGTGAIGSEAFF
>.|TRBD1|TRBJ1-6|TRBV19
TGTGCCAGTAGTATCACAGGGGATAATTCACCCCTCCACTTT
CASSITGDNSPLHF
>once|.|TRBJ1-2|TRBV3-1/TRBV3-2
TGTGCCAGCAGCCAAGAGGGGGCAGGGAACTTCTATGGCTACACCTTC
CASSQEGAGNFYGYTF
>.|.|TRBJ1-5|TRBV24-1
TGTGCCACCAGGGTGGTGTCGGGGGGCCAAGGAGGGTTGCAGCCCCAGCATTTT
CATRVVSGGQGGLQPQHF
>.|TRBD1|TRBJ2-1|TRBV2
TGTGCCAGCAGCTCCCGGGGGACAGGGGAATATGAGCAGTTCTTC
CASSSRGTGEYEQFF
>few|.|TRBJ2-7|TRBV7-8
TGTGCCAGCAGCAATCCCGACAGCTCCTACGAGCAGTACTTC
CASSNPDSSYEQYF
>.|TRBD1|TRBJ1-4|TRBV5-4
TGTGCCAGCAGCTTGTGGTCAGGACAGGGGGGCGAAAAACTGTTTTTT
CASSLWSGQGGEKLFF
>.|.|TRBJ1-1|TRBV7-8
TGTGCCAGCAGCTTAGCTGCCGGCGGGGCTTTCTTT
CASSLAAGGAFF
>.|TRBD2|TRBJ2-5|TRBV29-1
TGCAGCCCCCCCCGGACTAGCGGGGCACAAGAGACCCAGTACTTC
CSPPRTSGAQETQYF
>few|TRBD1|TRBJ2-7|TRBV15
TGTGCCACCGGGGACAGTACCTACGAGCAGTACTTC
CATGDSTYEQYF
>.|.|TRBJ1-1|TRBV6-5
TGTGCCAGCAGTTACGGCGGGGGCTACACTGAAGCTTTCTTT
CASSYGGGYTEAFF
>.|.|TRBJ1-6|TRBV30
TGTGCCTGGAGTGGCAAACAGGGTAATTCACCCCTCCACTTT
CAWSGKQGNSPLHF
>.|TRBD1|TRBJ1-2|TRBV5-1
TGCGCCAGCAGCTTGGCGACAGGGTCCGGCTACACCTTC
CASSLATGSGYTF
>.|TRBD1|TRBJ1-6|TRBV11-2
TGTGCCAGCAGCTACCGGGACAGCCTTAATTCACCCCTCCACTTT
CASSYRDSLNSPLHF
>.|.|TRBJ2-3|TRBV10-3
TGTGCCATCAGTTGGGACTCTAGCACAGATACGCAGTATTTT
CAISWDSSTDTQYF
>.|.|TRBJ1-1|TRBV13
TGTGCCAGCAGCTTAGGGCCCCGGGAGGCTTTCTTT
CASSLGPREAFF
>.|.|TRBJ1-2|TRBV4-1
TGCGCCAGCAGCCAAGGGGGGGGGAGAAACTATGGCTACACCTTC
CASSQGGGRNYGYTF
>few|.|TRBJ2-3|TRBV5-5
TGTGCCAGCAGCCGCAATTGGCAGAGCACAGATACGCAGTATTTT
CASSRNWQSTDTQYF
>.|.|TRBJ2-7|TRBV3-1/TRBV3-2
TGTGCCAGCAGCCAGACTAACGAATGGCAGTACTTC
CASSQTNEWQYF
>.|.|TRBJ2-1|TRBV4-1
TGCGCCAGCGGTTCCGCGGGTCTTCGCTCTCAGTTCTTC
CASGSAGLRSQFF
>once|.|TRBJ2-2|TRBV6-5
TGTGCCGTTGGACAGCCCAACACCGGGGAGCTGTTTTTT
CAVGQPNTGELFF
>.|.|TRBJ1-1|TRBV19
TGTGCCAGTATCCAGCGGGGGGATACTGAAGCTTTCTTT
CASIQRGDTEAFF
>once|.|TRBJ2-7|TRBV6-5
TGTGCCAGCAGCAAGCCAGGGGCAGGGCAGCAGTACTTC
CASSKPGAGQQYF
>.|TRBD2|TRBJ2-3|TRBV7-9
TGTGCCAGCAGCTTCCAGCGGGGGGGCACAGATACGCAGTATTTT
CASSFQRGGTDTQYF
>.|.|TRBJ1-2|TRBV6-5
TGTGCCACCCCTCCGGGGGACGACTATGGCTACACCTTC
CATPPGDDYGYTF
>.|.|TRBJ2-7|TRBV13
TGTGCCAGCAGCTTAGGCGTTGGGGGGTTGGGGAACGAGCAGTACTTC
CASSLGVGGLGNEQYF
>.|TRBD2|TRBJ2-3|TRBV7-2
TGTGCCAGCAGCTTAGAGGGCGGGGGGGCAGCAGATACGCAGTATTTT
CASSLEGGGAADTQYF
>.|TRBD1|TRBJ1-2|TRBV12-3/TRBV12-4
TGTGCCAGCAGTCCTGGGACAGGGGGAAACTACACCTTC
CASSPGTGGNYTF
>once|.|TRBJ1-1|TRBV4-2
TGTGCCAGCAGCCAAAATGAGGGCATGAACACTGAAGCTTTCTTT
CASSQNEGMNTEAFF
>.|TRBD1|TRBJ1-6|TRBV5-1
TGCGCCAGCAGCTTGTCGGACAGGGGGGATTATAATTCACCCCTCCACTTT
CASSLSDRGDYNSPLHF
>.|.|TRBJ2-3|TRBV5-4
TGTGCCAGCAGCTTGGGATTCGGGGAGAGCACAGATACGCAGTATTTT
CASSLGFGESTDTQYF
>.|.|TRBJ2-7|TRBV3-1/TRBV3-2
TGTGCCAGCAGCCAGAGCAGGGGTTCCTACGAGCAGTACTTC
CASSQSRGSYEQYF
>.|TRBD1|TRBJ1-2|TRBV15
TGTGCCACCAGCAGAGGGACAGGGGGTTTTGGCTACACCTTC
CATSRGTGGFGYTF
>few|.|TRBJ1-6|TRBV18
TGTGCCAGCTCACCACGAGAGAGCTCCTATAATTCACCCCTCCACTTT
CASSPRESSYNSPLHF